This TCR beta chain was recovered during a study of blood T cells in healthy people across ages. Germline values: CDR1 SGDLS, CDR2 YYNGEE. Trimming cost V 3 bases and J 3 bases, with 15 bases left between them. The CDR3 extends over 15 amino acids. The authors ran a second PCR of about 6 to 11 cycles using a sample-barcoded 5' primer and a J-beta primer mix. TCRdb reprocessed the 5' RACE reads with MiXCR, giving one entry per CDR3 protein. The data hold 450,000 to 700,000 distinct CDR3 sequences, with roughly 29% observed a single time. The source is a woman aged 70-85 years in good health. Sequencing was carried out using blood. The V call is TRBV9, the J call TRBJ2-5; possibly TRBD1 or TRBD2 for D (5 bases each). The chain's CDR3 is CASSGGIAAEETQYF. For the CDR3, the DNA is TGTGCCAGCAGCGGGGGGATAGCAGCTGAAGAGACCCAGTACTTC.